This entry lists 21 T cell receptor beta chains sequenced from one sample in a study of T cell changes during pregnancy in multiple sclerosis. Some clones are missing from TCRdb's copy, which holds only in-frame ones; the method was immunoSEQ multiplex PCR. Here the sample spans tens of thousands of clones, about 90% being singletons. The sample consisted of peripheral blood, taken in the first trimester of pregnancy. The receptors stem from a female donor in good health, enrolled as a control in a pregnancy study.

The J gene is TRBJ2-1, the V gene TRBV4-3; no firm D call. Germline CDR1 LGHNA, CDR2 YSLEER. This CDR3 is 14 amino acids long. The V end lost 2 bases, the J end lost 4 bases, and 9 bases lay between the germline ends. CDR3 nucleotides: TGCGCCAGCAGCCAATCGTCAGCGTACAATGAGCAGTTCTTC. It yields the protein CASSQSSAYNEQFF.

The V and J genes are TRBV5-1 and TRBJ1-3; no firm D call. CDR1 is SGHRS and CDR2 is YFSETQ in the germline V gene. The V and J ends lost 5 bases and 0 bases respectively, with 9 bases between them. The CDR3 covers 14 residues. CDR3 amino acids: CASRGLSSGNTIYF. In nucleotides, the CDR3 is TGCGCCAGCAGGGGCCTCAGCTCTGGAAACACCATATATTTT.

Concerning this clone itself: The sample holds other DNA sequences that translate to the same CDR3. This chain links TRBV5-1 with TRBJ1-2, with D possibly TRBD1 on 5 matching bases. The CDR3 is 14 residues long. The V end was cut by 0 bases, the J end by 4 bases, with 10 bases between. The germline CDR1 and CDR2 sequences are SGHRS and YFSETQ. CDR3 DNA sequence: TGCGCCAGCAGCTTGGGGGGCGGCTTCTATGGCTACACCTTC. Translated: CASSLGGGFYGYTF.

In its sample, this clone was seen once. The V gene is TRBV19, the J gene TRBJ2-3; TRBD1 is a possible D gene (5 bases). Between the trimmed V and J ends, which lost 6 bases and 3 bases, there was a span of 13 bases. This CDR3 has 14 amino acids. Germline CDR1 and CDR2: LNHDA and SQIVND (reference sequence). The CDR3 DNA sequence: TGTGCCAGTAGGAACAGGTTTCGGACAGATACGCAGTATTTT. Protein: CASRNRFRTDTQYF.

The chain joins TRBV4-1 to TRBJ1-5; 8 positions match TRBD1. The CDR3 runs 16 residues. Germline loops: CDR1 MGHRA, CDR2 YSYEKL. V gave up 5 bases and J gave up 3 bases; unmatched junction bases: 9. Here the CDR3 DNA reads TGCGCCAGCAGCTTGTGGACAGGGACTTCCAATCAGCCCCAGCATTTT. This sequence encodes CASSLWTGTSNQPQHF.

The J gene is TRBJ2-5, the V gene TRBV10-1, with 9 bases aligning to TRBD2. Looked up from germline, CDR1 is WNHNN and CDR2 is SYGVQD (reference sequence). With 10 bases clipped from V and 7 bases from J, the junction kept 10 bases outside the gene matches. The CDR3 has 13 residues. CDR3 bases: TGCGCCACCTCTAGCGGGGACGCCGGGACCCAGTACTTC. It specifies CATSSGDAGTQYF.

The V and J genes are TRBV28 and TRBJ2-7; 7 nucleotides line up with TRBD1. The germline gives CDR1 MDHEN, CDR2 SYDVKM. The CDR3 is 15 residues long. Trimming removed 4 bases from V and 2 bases from J; junction bases left unmatched: 8. This CDR3 reads CASSSPGTATYEQYF. In DNA form, the CDR3 reads TGTGCCAGCAGTTCTCCCGGGACAGCGACCTACGAGCAGTACTTC.

The rearrangement uses TRBV4-2 and TRBJ2-5; 8 nucleotides match TRBD2. This CDR3 spans 14 amino acids. Germline V gene data show CDR1 as LGHNA and CDR2 as YNFKEQ. V lost 1 base to trimming and J lost 5 bases; unmatched junction nucleotides: 3. The CDR3 DNA follows: TGTGCCAGCAGCCAAGGAGCGGGGGATGAGACCCAGTACTTC. Amino acid sequence: CASSQGAGDETQYF.

V is TRBV27 and J is TRBJ1-2; D is perhaps TRBD1 (6 bases). Germline lookup yields CDR1 MNHEY and CDR2 SMNVEV (reference sequence). This CDR3 is 16 amino acids long. V shed 0 bases and J shed 2 bases, with 13 bases lying between them. CDR3 nucleotides: TGTGCCAGCAGTTTATCTCGGGACAACGAAAACTATGGCTACACCTTC. Its protein product is CASSLSRDNENYGYTF.

V and J are TRBV28 and TRBJ1-2; 7 bases are a match to TRBD1. The germline V gene encodes CDR1 MDHEN and CDR2 SYDVKM. V lost 6 bases, J lost 2 bases, and 6 bases stayed unmatched. This CDR3 contains 14 residues. In DNA form, the CDR3 reads TGTGCCAGCAGAACAGCAGGGGGAAACTATGGCTACACCTTC. Its translation is CASRTAGGNYGYTF.

The CDR3 here is CASSLGAGGIYEQYF. For the CDR3, the DNA is TGTGCCAGCAGTTTAGGAGCGGGAGGGATCTACGAGCAGTACTTC. The chain couples TRBV27 to TRBJ2-7; the match to TRBD2 covers 10 bases. Germline CDR1 is MNHEY and CDR2 is SMNVEV (reference sequence). This CDR3 has 15 amino acids. Trimming removed 2 bases from V and 3 bases from J; junction bases left unmatched: 4.

This clone was seen a single time. V usage is TRBV9 and J usage is TRBJ2-1; 8 nucleotides align to TRBD2. The CDR3 loop spans 17 amino acids. V dropped 0 bases and J dropped 2; count of bases not matched to a gene: 7. Germline CDR1 reads SGDLS; CDR2 reads YYNGEE. The CDR3 is CASSVGASGSTYNEQFF. As DNA, the CDR3 is TGTGCCAGCAGCGTAGGGGCGAGCGGGAGTACCTACAATGAGCAGTTCTTC.

V and J are TRBV6-5 and TRBJ2-3, with TRBD2 matching over 13 bases. The trim removed 10 bases at V and 5 bases at J, leaving 9 bases unmatched. This CDR3 is built from 15 residues. CDR1 is MNHEY, CDR2 SVGAGI, per germline. The CDR3 here is CANRRLAGGLDTQYF. The CDR3 region has the DNA TGTGCCAACAGACGACTAGCGGGAGGATTAGATACGCAGTATTTT.

The J gene is TRBJ2-1, the V gene TRBV11-3; maybe TRBD2 (5 bases). Germline lookup yields CDR1 SGHNT and CDR2 YENEEA. This CDR3 has 14 amino acids. V was clipped by 5 bases and J by 6 bases, with 14 bases between them. CDR3 protein: CASSLKRTGNEQFF. DNA for the CDR3: TGTGCCAGCAGCCTCAAACGGACTGGCAATGAGCAGTTCTTC.

The J gene is TRBJ2-7, the V gene TRBV9, with TRBD2 identical over 8 bases. The trim removed 4 bases at V and 3 bases at J, leaving 9 bases unmatched. The germline V gene has CDR1 SGDLS and CDR2 YYNGEE. The CDR3 spans 15 residues. The CDR3 sequence: CASSPGGAGYYEQYF. CDR3 nucleotide sequence: TGTGCCAGCAGCCCCGGGGGGGCCGGGTACTACGAGCAGTACTTC.

The V call is TRBV10-3, the J call TRBJ1-4; TRBD1 matches at 10 bases. Losses at the gene ends were 4 bases for V and 0 bases for J; bases not matched to a gene: 8. The V gene's germline CDR1 is ENHRY and CDR2 SYGVKD. The CDR3 contains 18 residues. The CDR3 DNA is TGTGCCATCAGTGCCGCCGGGACAGGGGCTGCAACTAATGAAAAACTGTTTTTT. It translates to CAISAAGTGAATNEKLFF.

The chain employs TRBV7-2 and TRBJ1-4; D is perhaps TRBD1 (6 bases). V was clipped by 1 base and J by 5 bases, with 8 bases between them. Germline V gene data show CDR1 as SGHTA and CDR2 as FQGNSA. This CDR3 contains 14 residues. The CDR3 sequence is CASSLEQGNEKLFF. DNA of the CDR3: TGTGCCAGCAGCTTAGAACAGGGCAATGAAAAACTGTTTTTT.

The gene calls are TRBV19 and TRBJ1-2, with TRBD1 as a possible D gene (5 bases). Germline loops: CDR1 LNHDA, CDR2 SQIVND (reference sequence). CDR3 length: 15 amino acids. V shed 6 bases and J shed 1 base, with 15 bases lying between them. The CDR3 DNA reads TGTGCCAGTAGGCCCTCAGGGCGACTTAACTATGGCTACACCTTC. As protein: CASRPSGRLNYGYTF.

The gene calls are TRBV6-5 and TRBJ2-7, with 7 bases lining up with TRBD2. Germline loops: CDR1 MNHEY, CDR2 SVGAGI. The CDR3 is 14 residues long. Trimming removed 6 bases from V and 2 bases from J; junction bases left unmatched: 7. The CDR3 is CASRVAGSTYEQYF. CDR3 nucleotide sequence: TGTGCCAGCAGAGTAGCGGGTTCCACCTACGAGCAGTACTTC.

V and J are TRBV6-5 and TRBJ1-2; D gene unclear. V lost 2 bases and J lost 8, with 9 bases in between. Germline V gene lookup returns CDR1 MNHEY and CDR2 SVGAGI. CDR3 length: 12 residues. DNA for the CDR3: TGTGCCAGCAGTTACGACTTCAGAGGCTACACCTTC. Translation gives CASSYDFRGYTF.

The V and J genes are TRBV6-6 and TRBJ2-1, with 8 bases that match TRBD2. Germline loops: CDR1 MNHNY, CDR2 SVGAGI (reference sequence). The J segment lost 2 bases and the V segment lost 5 bases, leaving 5 bases of the junction unmatched. This CDR3 contains 15 residues. This CDR3 reads CASSQAGGAYNEQFF. CDR3 nucleotides: TGTGCCAGCAGTCAGGCGGGGGGCGCCTACAATGAGCAGTTCTTC.